The sequence of this T cell receptor (beta chain) was determined in a study of CD8 T cells in Susac syndrome. CDR3 length: 11 amino acids. CDR1 SGHTS and CDR2 YDEGEE come from the germline V gene. V was trimmed by 7 bases and J by 2 bases, leaving 6 bases between them. RNA was extracted with the RNeasy kit, and a quantity of roughly 0.45 to 1 ug was reverse transcribed using random hexamers. immunoSEQ multiplex PCR amplified TCR beta CDR3 across 54 Vbeta, 13 Jbeta. TCRdb processed the immunoSEQ multiplex PCR reads anew with MiXCR; each CDR3 protein has one entry. This sample has a few hundred thousand distinct CDR3 sequences, with around 90% found just once.

The chain recombines TRBV5-8 with TRBJ1-2; no clear D. The TCR sequence derives from a human donor with multiple sclerosis. Material: CD4+ T cells from PBMCs. This CDR3 reads CASGRNYGYTF. The CDR3 coding sequence is TGTGCCAGCGGACGAAACTATGGCTACACCTTC.